The 3 T cell receptor beta chains given below trace back to one sample, sequenced in a study of molecular identifiers for immune sequencing clone quantification. TCRdb analysed the PCR reads with MiXCR anew, one entry per CDR3 protein. The table has 550,000 to 750,000 distinct CDR3 sequences, about 20% seen once. Sequencing was carried out using naive CD8+ T cells from blood, with Jurkat cell RNA spiked in. Documented subset: FACS-sorted CD8+CD4-CCR7+CD45RA+ naive T cells. The origin of the receptors is a human donor in good health. Some libraries in this study had Jurkat cell RNA spiked in.

The V call is TRBV27, the J call TRBJ1-1, with a weak D call TRBD1 (5 bases). V lost 3 bases, J lost 4 bases, and 12 bases lay in between. Germline V gene lookup returns CDR1 MNHEY and CDR2 SMNVEV (reference sequence). The CDR3 extends over 14 amino acids. DNA for the CDR3: TGTGCCAGCAGTTTTGGGGCGGGGAGCACTGAAGCTTTCTTT. This sequence encodes CASSFGAGSTEAFF.

In its sample, this clonotype was seen many times. This rearrangement joins TRBV4-3 to TRBJ1-6; D unresolved. Germline CDR1 is LGHNA and CDR2 is YSLEER. Trimming removed 4 bases from V and 8 bases from J, with 12 bases in between. This CDR3 is built from 14 residues. The CDR3 protein is CASSPRTAHSPLHF. The CDR3 DNA reads as TGCGCCAGCAGCCCCCGGACGGCCCATTCACCCCTCCACTTT.

Ten or more counts support this clonotype. The chain uses TRBV2 and TRBJ2-3; D call uncertain. The germline gives CDR1 SNHLY, CDR2 FYNNEI. V lost 2 bases, J lost 4 bases, and 13 bases lay in between. This CDR3 comprises 15 residues. The CDR3 protein is CASSEFQGLADTQYF. The CDR3 DNA reads as TGTGCCAGCAGTGAATTTCAAGGGCTCGCAGATACGCAGTATTTT.